This TCR beta chain was documented in a study of blood T cell repertoires in COVID-19. Profiled with immunoSEQ multiplex PCR; TCRdb holds only in-frame clones, not every one. The sample consists of about 140,000 clones, roughly 85% of them appearing once. The sample was peripheral blood. This TCR was recovered from a human donor with acute or convalescent COVID-19. The donor label of this sample is uncertain.

The CDR3 region has the DNA TGCGCCAGCAGCCAGGTCTCCGGGATTAACTATGGCTACACCTTC. As protein: CASSQVSGINYGYTF. The chain is built from TRBV4-1 and TRBJ1-2, with D hard to call. Trimming shortened V by 3 bases and J by 1 base, and 12 bases separated the two germline ends. Germline-derived CDR1 and CDR2 are MGHRA and YSYEKL. The CDR3 sequence is 15 residues long.